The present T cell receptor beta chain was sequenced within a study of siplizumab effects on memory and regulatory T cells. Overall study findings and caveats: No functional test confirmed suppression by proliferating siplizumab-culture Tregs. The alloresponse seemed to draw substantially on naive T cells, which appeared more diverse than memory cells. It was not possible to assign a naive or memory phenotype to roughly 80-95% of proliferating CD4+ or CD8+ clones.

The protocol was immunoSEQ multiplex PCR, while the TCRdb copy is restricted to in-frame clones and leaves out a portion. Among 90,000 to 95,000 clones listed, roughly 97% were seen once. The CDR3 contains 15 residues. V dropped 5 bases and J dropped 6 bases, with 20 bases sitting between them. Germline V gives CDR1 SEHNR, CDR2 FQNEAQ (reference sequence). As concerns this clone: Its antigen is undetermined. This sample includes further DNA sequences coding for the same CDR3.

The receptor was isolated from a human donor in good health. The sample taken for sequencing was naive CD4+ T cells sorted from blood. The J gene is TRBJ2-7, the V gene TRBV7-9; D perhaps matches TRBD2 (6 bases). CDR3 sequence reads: CASSRTGTGGSEQYF. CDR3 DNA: TGTGCCAGCAGCCGTACCGGGACTGGGGGGTCCGAGCAGTACTTC.